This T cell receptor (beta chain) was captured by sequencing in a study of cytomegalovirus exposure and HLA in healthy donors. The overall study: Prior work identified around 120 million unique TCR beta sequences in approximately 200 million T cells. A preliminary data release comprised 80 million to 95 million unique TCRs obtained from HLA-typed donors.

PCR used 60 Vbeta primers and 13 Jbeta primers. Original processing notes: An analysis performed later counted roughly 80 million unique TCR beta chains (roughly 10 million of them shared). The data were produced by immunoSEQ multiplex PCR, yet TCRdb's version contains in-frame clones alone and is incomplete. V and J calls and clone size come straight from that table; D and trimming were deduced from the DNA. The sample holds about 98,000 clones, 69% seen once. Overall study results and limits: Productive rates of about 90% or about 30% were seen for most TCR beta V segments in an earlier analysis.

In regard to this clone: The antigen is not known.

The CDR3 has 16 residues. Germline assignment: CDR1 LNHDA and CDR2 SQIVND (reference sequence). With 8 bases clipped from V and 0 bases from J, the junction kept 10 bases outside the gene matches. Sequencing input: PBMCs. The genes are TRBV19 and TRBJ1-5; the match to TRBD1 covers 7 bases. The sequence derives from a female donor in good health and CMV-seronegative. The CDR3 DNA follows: TGTGCCAGTGGAGGGGACAGAACTTATAGCAATCAGCCCCAGCATTTT. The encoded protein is CASGGDRTYSNQPQHF.